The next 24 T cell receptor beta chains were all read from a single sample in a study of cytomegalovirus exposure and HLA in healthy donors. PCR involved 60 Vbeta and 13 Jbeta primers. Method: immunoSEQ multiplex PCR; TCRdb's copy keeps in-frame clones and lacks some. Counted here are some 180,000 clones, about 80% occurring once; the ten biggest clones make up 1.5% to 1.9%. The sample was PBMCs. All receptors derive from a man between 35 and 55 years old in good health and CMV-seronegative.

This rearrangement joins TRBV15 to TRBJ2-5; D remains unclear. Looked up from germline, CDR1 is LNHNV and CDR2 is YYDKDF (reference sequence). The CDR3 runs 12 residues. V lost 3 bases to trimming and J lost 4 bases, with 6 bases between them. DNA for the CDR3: TGTGCCACCAGCAGGGGCCCAGAGACCCAGTACTTC. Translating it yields CATSRGPETQYF.

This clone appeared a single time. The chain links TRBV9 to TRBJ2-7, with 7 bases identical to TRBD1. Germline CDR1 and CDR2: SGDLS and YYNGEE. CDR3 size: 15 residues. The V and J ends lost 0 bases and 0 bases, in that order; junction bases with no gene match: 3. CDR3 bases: TGTGCCAGCAGCGTAGCCCCAGGGGGCTCCTACGAGCAGTACTTC. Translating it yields CASSVAPGGSYEQYF.

The CDR3 here is CASRDRGGGAEAFF. The CDR3 DNA sequence: TGTGCCAGCAGAGACAGGGGCGGGGGCGCTGAAGCTTTCTTT. The chain joins TRBV28 to TRBJ1-1, with 8 nucleotides matching TRBD1. This CDR3 spans 14 amino acids. The V gene end was trimmed by 6 bases and the J gene end by 6 bases; junction bases not matched to a gene: 9. From germline, CDR1 is MDHEN and CDR2 SYDVKM.

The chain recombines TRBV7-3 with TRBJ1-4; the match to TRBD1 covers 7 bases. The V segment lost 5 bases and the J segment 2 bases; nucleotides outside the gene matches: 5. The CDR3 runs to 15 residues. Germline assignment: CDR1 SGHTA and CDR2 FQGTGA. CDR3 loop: CASSPTGQTNEKLFF. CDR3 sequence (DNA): TGTGCCAGCAGCCCAACGGGACAGACTAATGAAAAACTGTTTTTT.

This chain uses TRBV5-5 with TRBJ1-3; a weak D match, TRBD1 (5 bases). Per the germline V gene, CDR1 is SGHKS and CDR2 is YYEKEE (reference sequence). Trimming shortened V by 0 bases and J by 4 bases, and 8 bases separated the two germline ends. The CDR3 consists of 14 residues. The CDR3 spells CASSLGREGNTIYF. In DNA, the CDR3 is TGTGCCAGCAGCTTGGGCAGGGAAGGAAACACCATATATTTT.

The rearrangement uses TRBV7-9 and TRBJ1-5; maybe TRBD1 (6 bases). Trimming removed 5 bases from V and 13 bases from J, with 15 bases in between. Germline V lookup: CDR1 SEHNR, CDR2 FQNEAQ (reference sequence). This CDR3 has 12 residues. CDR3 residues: CASSHPDSPQHF. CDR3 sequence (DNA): TGTGCCAGCAGCCATCCGGACAGCCCTCAGCATTTT. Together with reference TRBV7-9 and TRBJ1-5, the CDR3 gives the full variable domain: DTGVSQNPRHKITKRGQNVTFRCDPISEHNRLYWYRQTLGQGPEFLTYFQNEAQLEKSRLLSDRFSAERPKGSFSTLEIQRTEQGDSAMYLCASSHPDSPQHFGDGTRLSIL.

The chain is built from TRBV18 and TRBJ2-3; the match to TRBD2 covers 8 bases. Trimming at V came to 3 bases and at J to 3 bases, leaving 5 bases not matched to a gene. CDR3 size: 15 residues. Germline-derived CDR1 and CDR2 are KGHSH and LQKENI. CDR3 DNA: TGTGCCAGCTCACCTAGCGGGGTCAGGACAGATACGCAGTATTTT. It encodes CASSPSGVRTDTQYF.

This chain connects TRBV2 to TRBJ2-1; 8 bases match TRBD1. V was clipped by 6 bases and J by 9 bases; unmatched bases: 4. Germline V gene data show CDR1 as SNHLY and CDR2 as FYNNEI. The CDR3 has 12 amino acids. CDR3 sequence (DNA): TGTGCCAGCAGCCCAGACAGGGGTGAGCAGTTCTTC. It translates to CASSPDRGEQFF.

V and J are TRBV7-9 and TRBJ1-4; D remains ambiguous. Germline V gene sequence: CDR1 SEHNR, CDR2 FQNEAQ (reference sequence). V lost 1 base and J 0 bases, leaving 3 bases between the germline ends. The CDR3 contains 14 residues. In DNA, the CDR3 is TGTGCCAGCAGCTTAGGCGCAACTAATGAAAAACTGTTTTTT. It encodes CASSLGATNEKLFF.

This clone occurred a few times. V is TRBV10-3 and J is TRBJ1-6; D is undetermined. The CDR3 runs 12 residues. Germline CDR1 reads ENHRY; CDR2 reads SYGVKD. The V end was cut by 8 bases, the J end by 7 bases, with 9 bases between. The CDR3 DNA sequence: TGTGCCATCGGGAGAGAGAATTCACCCCTCCACTTT. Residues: CAIGRENSPLHF.

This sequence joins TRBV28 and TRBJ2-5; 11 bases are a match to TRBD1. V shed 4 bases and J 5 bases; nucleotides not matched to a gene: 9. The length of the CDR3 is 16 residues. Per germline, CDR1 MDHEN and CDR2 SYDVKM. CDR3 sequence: CASSSAGTGGRETQYF. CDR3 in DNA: TGTGCCAGCAGTTCGGCCGGGACAGGGGGACGGGAGACCCAGTACTTC.

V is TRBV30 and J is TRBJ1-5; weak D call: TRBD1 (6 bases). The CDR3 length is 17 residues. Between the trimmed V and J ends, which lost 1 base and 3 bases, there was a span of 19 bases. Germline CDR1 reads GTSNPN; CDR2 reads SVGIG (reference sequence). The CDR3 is CAWSARGREVLNQPQHF. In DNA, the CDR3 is TGTGCCTGGAGTGCCAGGGGCAGAGAAGTCCTCAATCAGCCCCAGCATTTT. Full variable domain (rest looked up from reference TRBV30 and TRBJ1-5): SQTIHQWPATLVQPVGSPLSLECTVEGTSNPNLYWYRQAAGRGLQLLFYSVGIGQISSEVPQNLSASRPQDRQFILSSKKLLLSDSGFYLCAWSARGREVLNQPQHFGDGTRLSIL.

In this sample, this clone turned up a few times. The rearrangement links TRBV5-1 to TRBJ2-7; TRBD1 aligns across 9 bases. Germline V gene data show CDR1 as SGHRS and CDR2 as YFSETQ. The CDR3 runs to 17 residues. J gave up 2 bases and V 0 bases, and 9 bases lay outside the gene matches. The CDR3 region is CASSLGAGTGTTYEQYF. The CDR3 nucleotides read TGCGCCAGCAGCTTGGGGGCAGGGACAGGGACTACCTACGAGCAGTACTTC.

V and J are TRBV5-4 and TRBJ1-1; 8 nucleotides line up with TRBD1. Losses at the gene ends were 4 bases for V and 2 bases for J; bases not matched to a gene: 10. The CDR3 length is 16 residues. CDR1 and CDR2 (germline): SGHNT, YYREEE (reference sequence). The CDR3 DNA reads TGTGCCAGCAGCCCGGAGCGGACAGGGCGTAACACTGAAGCTTTCTTT. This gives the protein CASSPERTGRNTEAFF.

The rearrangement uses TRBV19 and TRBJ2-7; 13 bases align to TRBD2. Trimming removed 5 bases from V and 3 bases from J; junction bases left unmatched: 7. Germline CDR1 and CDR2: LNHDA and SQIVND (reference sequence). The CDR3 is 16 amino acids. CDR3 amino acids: CASSPYGTSGNYEQYF. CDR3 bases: TGTGCCAGTAGTCCCTACGGGACTAGCGGGAACTACGAGCAGTACTTC.

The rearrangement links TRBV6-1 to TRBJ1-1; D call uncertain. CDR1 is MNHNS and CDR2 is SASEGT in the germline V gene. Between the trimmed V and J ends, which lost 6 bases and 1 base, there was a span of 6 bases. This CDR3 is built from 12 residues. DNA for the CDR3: TGTGCCAGCAGCGCGTCGAACACTGAAGCTTTCTTT. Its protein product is CASSASNTEAFF.

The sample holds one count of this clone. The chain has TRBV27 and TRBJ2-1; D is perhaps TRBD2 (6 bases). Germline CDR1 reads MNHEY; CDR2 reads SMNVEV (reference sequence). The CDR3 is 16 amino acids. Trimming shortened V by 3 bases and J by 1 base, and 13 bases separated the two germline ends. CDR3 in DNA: TGTGCCAGCAGTTTGTTTCGGGGGATATCCTACAATGAGCAGTTCTTC. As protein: CASSLFRGISYNEQFF.

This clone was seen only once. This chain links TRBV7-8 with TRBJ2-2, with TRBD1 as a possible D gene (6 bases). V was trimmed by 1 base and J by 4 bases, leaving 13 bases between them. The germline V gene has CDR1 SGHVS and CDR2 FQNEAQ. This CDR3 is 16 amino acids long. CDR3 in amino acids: CASSLVRGYPTGELFF. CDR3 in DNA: TGTGCCAGCAGCTTAGTAAGGGGGTATCCCACCGGGGAGCTGTTTTTT.

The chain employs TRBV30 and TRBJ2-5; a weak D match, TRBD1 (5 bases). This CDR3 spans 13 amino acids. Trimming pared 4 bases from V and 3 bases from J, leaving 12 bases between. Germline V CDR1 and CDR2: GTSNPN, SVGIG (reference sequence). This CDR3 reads CAWIGTGKETQYF. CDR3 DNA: TGTGCCTGGATCGGCACAGGAAAAGAGACCCAGTACTTC.

DNA for the CDR3: TGTGCCAGCAGCCCGCGCGGGAGGGGGCAAGGGGAGCAGTACTTC. Translated: CASSPRGRGQGEQYF. J is TRBJ2-7 and V is TRBV5-4, with TRBD2 matching over 9 bases. V trimming: 4 bases; J trimming: 7 bases; junction bases outside the gene matches: 12. Looked up from germline, CDR1 is SGHNT and CDR2 is YYREEE (reference sequence). CDR3 length equals 15 residues.

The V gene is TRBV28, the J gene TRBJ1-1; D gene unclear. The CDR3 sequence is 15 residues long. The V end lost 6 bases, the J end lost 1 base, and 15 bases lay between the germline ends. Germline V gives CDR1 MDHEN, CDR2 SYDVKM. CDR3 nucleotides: TGTGCCAGCAGCATTTTGGGGAGAAAGAACACTGAAGCTTTCTTT. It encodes CASSILGRKNTEAFF.

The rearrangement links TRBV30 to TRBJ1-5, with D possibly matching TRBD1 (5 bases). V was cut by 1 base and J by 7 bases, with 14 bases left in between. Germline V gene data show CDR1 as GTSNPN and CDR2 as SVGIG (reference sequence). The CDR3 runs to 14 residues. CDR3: CAWSALGGGQPQHF. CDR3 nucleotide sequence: TGTGCCTGGAGTGCCTTGGGCGGGGGACAGCCCCAGCATTTT.

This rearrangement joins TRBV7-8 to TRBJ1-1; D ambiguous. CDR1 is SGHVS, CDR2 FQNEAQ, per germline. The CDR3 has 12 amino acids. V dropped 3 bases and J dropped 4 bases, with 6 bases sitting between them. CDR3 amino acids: CASSFQATEAFF. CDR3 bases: TGTGCCAGCAGCTTTCAGGCCACTGAAGCTTTCTTT. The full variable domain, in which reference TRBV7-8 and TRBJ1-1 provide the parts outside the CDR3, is GAGVSQSPRYKVAKRGQDVALRCDPISGHVSLFWYQQALGQGPEFLTYFQNEAQLDKSGLPSDRFFAERPEGSVSTLKIQRTQQEDSAVYLCASSFQATEAFFGQGTRLTVV.

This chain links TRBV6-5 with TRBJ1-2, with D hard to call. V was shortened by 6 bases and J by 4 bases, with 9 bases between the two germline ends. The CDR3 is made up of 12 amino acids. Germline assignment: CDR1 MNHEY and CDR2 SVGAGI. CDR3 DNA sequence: TGTGCCAGCAGCAGCGGCCCCTATGGCTACACCTTC. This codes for CASSSGPYGYTF.